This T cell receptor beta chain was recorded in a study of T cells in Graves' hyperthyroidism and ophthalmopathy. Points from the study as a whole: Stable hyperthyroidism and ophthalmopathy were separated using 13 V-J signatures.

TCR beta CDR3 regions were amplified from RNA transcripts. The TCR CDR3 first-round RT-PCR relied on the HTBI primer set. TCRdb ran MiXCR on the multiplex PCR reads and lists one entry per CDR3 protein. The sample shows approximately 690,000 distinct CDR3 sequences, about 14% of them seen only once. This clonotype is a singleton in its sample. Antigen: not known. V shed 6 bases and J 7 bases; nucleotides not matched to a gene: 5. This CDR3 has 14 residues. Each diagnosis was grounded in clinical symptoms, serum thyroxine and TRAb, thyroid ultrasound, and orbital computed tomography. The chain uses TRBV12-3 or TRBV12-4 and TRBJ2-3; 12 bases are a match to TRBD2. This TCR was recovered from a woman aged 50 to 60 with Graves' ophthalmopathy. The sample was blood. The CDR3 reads CASSRTSGIYTQYF. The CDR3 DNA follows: TGTGCCAGCAGCCGGACTAGCGGGATATATACGCAGTATTTT.